The 7 T cell receptor beta chains below all came from one sample that was sequenced in a study of T cell responses to AZD1222 COVID-19 vaccine. The assay was immunoSEQ multiplex PCR, and TCRdb's table has in-frame clones only and misses some. Here the sample spans approximately 140,000 clones, 91% being singletons. Sample: peripheral blood, taken 28 days after the second AZD1222 dose. Receptors were obtained from an adult who received the AZD1222 COVID-19 vaccine.

The DNA for the CDR3 is TGTGCCAGCAGCTTGGAGGGGGGAAACTATGGCTACACCTTC. As protein: CASSLEGGNYGYTF. The chain recombines TRBV5-4 with TRBJ1-2; perhaps TRBD1 as D (6 bases). Trimming cost V 0 bases and J 2 bases, with 8 bases left between them. The CDR3 is made up of 14 amino acids. Germline V gene data show CDR1 as SGHNT and CDR2 as YYREEE (reference sequence).

The gene calls are TRBV11-2 and TRBJ2-7, with D hard to call. Per the germline V gene, CDR1 is SGHAT and CDR2 is FQNNGV. Trimming pared 5 bases from V and 2 bases from J, leaving 19 bases between. The CDR3 is made up of 16 amino acids. Here the CDR3 DNA reads TGTGCCAGCAGCCAGATGCTGGTCGCGAACGCCTACGAGCAGTACTTC. It is translated as CASSQMLVANAYEQYF.

This clone was detected only a few times. The chain uses TRBV6-5 and TRBJ2-1; D may match TRBD1 or TRBD2 (7 bases each). The CDR3 runs to 14 residues. Germline V CDR1 and CDR2: MNHEY, SVGAGI. V lost 5 bases and J 4 bases, leaving 12 bases between the germline ends. DNA for the CDR3: TGTGCCAGCAGTCCAGGGGGGGATTACAATGAGCAGTTCTTC. Translated, it gives CASSPGGDYNEQFF.

CDR3 DNA: TGCAGCGTTGATCGGGACAGGGTCTATGGCTACACCTTC. This translates into CSVDRDRVYGYTF. The chain couples TRBV29-1 to TRBJ1-2; 9 bases are a match to TRBD1. The germline V gene encodes CDR1 SQVTM and CDR2 ANQGSEA. The CDR3 consists of 13 residues. V lost 3 bases and J lost 4; bases outside the gene matches: 3.

The chain joins TRBV24-1 to TRBJ2-3; D not certain. Germline-derived CDR1 and CDR2 are KGHDR and SFDVKD. The CDR3 length is 13 residues. V was pared by 2 bases and J by 1 base, with 3 bases between. The CDR3 DNA sequence: TGTGCCACCAGTGATTCAGGCACAGATACGCAGTATTTT. Its translation: CATSDSGTDTQYF.

The chain has TRBV7-6 and TRBJ2-1; 12 positions match TRBD1. This CDR3 contains 17 residues. Germline V gene data show CDR1 as SGHVS and CDR2 as FNYEAQ. The V and J ends lost 3 bases and 8 bases, in that order; junction bases with no gene match: 11. This CDR3 reads CASSFPPGTGGRDEQFF. CDR3 DNA: TGTGCCAGCAGCTTCCCCCCCGGGACAGGGGGCAGGGATGAGCAGTTCTTC. Filled out from reference TRBV7-6 and TRBJ2-1, the complete variable domain reads GAGVSQSPRYKVTKRGQDVALRCDPISGHVSLYWYRQALGQGPEFLTYFNYEAQQDKSGLPNDRFSAERPEGSISTLTIQRTEQRDSAMYRCASSFPPGTGGRDEQFFGPGTRLTVL.

The chain combines TRBV7-2 with TRBJ2-7; D gene uncertain. V was trimmed by 0 bases and J by 4 bases, leaving 7 bases between them. The CDR3 is made up of 13 amino acids. Germline V gene lookup returns CDR1 SGHTA and CDR2 FQGNSA. CDR3 in amino acids: CASSLAAVYEQYF. The CDR3 nucleotides read TGTGCCAGCAGCTTAGCGGCCGTTTACGAGCAGTACTTC. Combining the CDR3 with reference TRBV7-2 and TRBJ2-7 gives the whole variable domain GAGVSQSPSNKVTEKGKDVELRCDPISGHTALYWYRQSLGQGLEFLIYFQGNSAPDKSGLPSDRFSAERTGGSVSTLTIQRTQQEDSAVYLCASSLAAVYEQYFGPGTRLTVT.